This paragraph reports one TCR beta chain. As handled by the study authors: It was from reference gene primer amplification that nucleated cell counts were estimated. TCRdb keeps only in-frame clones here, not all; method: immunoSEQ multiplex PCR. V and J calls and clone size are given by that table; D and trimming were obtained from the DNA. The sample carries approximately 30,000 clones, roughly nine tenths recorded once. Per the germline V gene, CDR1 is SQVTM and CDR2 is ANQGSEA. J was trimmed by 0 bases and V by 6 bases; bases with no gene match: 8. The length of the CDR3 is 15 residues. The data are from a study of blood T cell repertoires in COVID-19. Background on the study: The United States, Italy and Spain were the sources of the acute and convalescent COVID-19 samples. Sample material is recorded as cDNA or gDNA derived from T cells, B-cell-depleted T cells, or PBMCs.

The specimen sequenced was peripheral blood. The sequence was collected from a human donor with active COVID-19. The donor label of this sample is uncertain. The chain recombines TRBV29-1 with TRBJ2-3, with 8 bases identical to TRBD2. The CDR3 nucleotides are TGCAGCGTGACGAGCGGGGGAACTAGCACAGATACGCAGTATTTT. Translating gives CSVTSGGTSTDTQYF.